The source of this T cell receptor (beta chain) is a study of tumor and adjacent non-tumor tissue in lung cancer. The template was RNA from unsorted bulk tissue. Of note for this clonotype: The junction differs from germline at one of its ends, possibly a read error.

CDR1 is MNHEY and CDR2 is SVGAGI in the germline V gene. This CDR3 is built from 16 residues. A modified ARM-PCR protocol with three rounds of nested PCR amplified TCRbeta. TCRdb independently ran MiXCR on the multiplex PCR reads; one entry per CDR3 protein. The data contain 89,000 or so distinct CDR3 sequences, roughly two thirds of them seen just once; the ten biggest clones take up roughly 15%. The chain joins TRBV6-5 to TRBJ1-5; 9 bases match TRBD1. Sequencing was carried out using lung tumor tissue. The TCR comes from a man aged 65-85 years with non-small cell lung cancer. CDR3 sequence reads: CVSSYEYRGHIQPQHF. CDR3 in DNA: TGTGTCAGCAGTTACGAGTACAGGGGGCACATTCAGCCCCAGCATTTT.